One sample yielded the 20 T cell receptor beta chains listed below, sequenced in a study of cytomegalovirus exposure and HLA in healthy donors. The study ran its PCR with 60 Vbeta and 13 Jbeta primers. Generated by immunoSEQ multiplex PCR, the TCRdb table keeps only in-frame clones and is missing some. Of about 150,000 clones listed, under 80% are singletons. The sequencing sample was made of PBMCs. These receptors all stem from a woman in her forties or fifties in good health and CMV-seropositive.

The chain couples TRBV5-1 to TRBJ2-7; the match to TRBD1 covers 7 bases. This CDR3 spans 13 amino acids. The junction had 3 bases not matched to a gene; V was cut back by 4 bases and J by 2 bases. Germline V gene lookup returns CDR1 SGHRS and CDR2 YFSETQ. CDR3 nucleotide sequence: TGCGCCAGCAGCAGGACAGGAGCCTACGAGCAGTACTTC. Encoded protein: CASSRTGAYEQYF.

The V call is TRBV5-1, the J call TRBJ1-4, with a possible D match to TRBD1 (6 bases). The CDR3 consists of 15 residues. The germline V gene has CDR1 SGHRS and CDR2 YFSETQ. Trimming shortened V by 2 bases and J by 8 bases, and 16 bases separated the two germline ends. CDR3 protein: CASSFQGLGGEKLFF. The CDR3 coding sequence is TGCGCCAGCAGCTTTCAGGGATTAGGGGGAGAAAAACTGTTTTTT.

The chain combines TRBV7-9 with TRBJ2-2; tentative D call: TRBD1 (5 bases). From germline, CDR1 is SEHNR and CDR2 FQNEAQ (reference sequence). Trimming took off 7 bases at V and 6 bases at J, with 21 bases between the two ends. CDR3 size: 16 residues. The CDR3 nucleotides read TGTGCCAGCACCGCTTCTATAGGGGCGGATGCCGGGGAGCTGTTTTTT. Translation gives CASTASIGADAGELFF.

This rearrangement joins TRBV9 to TRBJ1-2; D gene uncertain. Germline V gives CDR1 SGDLS, CDR2 YYNGEE. Trimming took 0 bases from V and 1 from J, leaving 4 bases between them. The CDR3 is 13 residues long. DNA for the CDR3: TGTGCCAGCAGCGTAGCCGTTAACTATGGCTACACCTTC. Translated, it gives CASSVAVNYGYTF.

This clone occurred once. This chain connects TRBV19 to TRBJ2-2; 7 bases match TRBD2. V gave up 4 bases and J gave up 6 bases; unmatched junction bases: 5. CDR1 and CDR2 from the germline V gene are LNHDA and SQIVND (reference sequence). This CDR3 has 14 amino acids. The CDR3 spells CASSRGGVSGELFF. The DNA for the CDR3 is TGTGCCAGTAGTAGGGGGGGGGTATCCGGGGAGCTGTTTTTT.

This clone came up once. V is TRBV19 and J is TRBJ2-1; 9 bases are shared with TRBD1. V shed 4 bases and J 5 bases; nucleotides not matched to a gene: 9. Germline values: CDR1 LNHDA, CDR2 SQIVND (reference sequence). This CDR3 contains 16 residues. The CDR3 is CASSTRPGTGNNEQFF. For the CDR3, the DNA is TGTGCCAGTAGTACTCGTCCCGGGACAGGGAACAATGAGCAGTTCTTC.

This chain links TRBV9 with TRBJ2-2; the match to TRBD1 covers 11 bases. The germline V gene encodes CDR1 SGDLS and CDR2 YYNGEE. The CDR3 has 16 residues. Germline trimming cut 4 bases from V and 7 bases from J; bases unmatched to any gene: 9. CDR3 residues: CASSPRGDRGIGELFF. The CDR3 DNA reads TGTGCCAGCAGCCCGAGAGGGGACAGGGGGATCGGGGAGCTGTTTTTT.

The genes are TRBV5-1 and TRBJ1-1; D ambiguous. Germline V lookup: CDR1 SGHRS, CDR2 YFSETQ. V lost 6 bases, J lost 0 bases, and 12 bases lay in between. The CDR3 consists of 14 residues. CDR3 residues: CASNPNELNTEAFF. The CDR3 nucleotides are TGCGCCAGCAACCCAAATGAGTTGAACACTGAAGCTTTCTTT.

This clone was seen a single time. Other nucleotide sequences from this sample produce the same CDR3. J is TRBJ1-2 and V is TRBV27; D may be TRBD1 (6 bases). Germline V CDR1 and CDR2: MNHEY, SMNVEV (reference sequence). Trimming took off 0 bases at V and 3 bases at J, with 11 bases between the two ends. The length of the CDR3 is 15 residues. This chain's CDR3 is CASSLSPRTDYGYTF. Here the CDR3 DNA reads TGTGCCAGCAGTTTATCCCCTAGGACAGACTATGGCTACACCTTC.

A note on this clone: The junction and the germline gene differ at one end; a read error may be behind it. The CDR3 sequence: CASSLLPGQGPHF. The CDR3 coding sequence is TGCGCCAGCAGCTTACTACCGGGACAGGGACCACACTTC. The chain links TRBV5-1 to TRBJ2-7; 9 bases line up with TRBD1. Germline loops: CDR1 SGHRS, CDR2 YFSETQ. The CDR3 consists of 13 residues.

This clone was observed once. The chain uses TRBV5-6 and TRBJ2-4; a possible D gene is TRBD1 (5 bases). The germline V gene encodes CDR1 SGHDT and CDR2 YYEEEE. Between the trimmed V and J ends, which lost 0 bases and 8 bases, there was a span of 18 bases. The CDR3 consists of 16 residues. CDR3 residues: CASSLEGQGVSYIQYF. CDR3 nucleotide sequence: TGTGCCAGCAGCTTGGAGGGTCAAGGGGTGTCTTACATTCAGTACTTC.

This chain links TRBV15 with TRBJ1-5, with D perhaps TRBD1 (6 bases). CDR1 and CDR2 (germline): LNHNV, YYDKDF (reference sequence). The CDR3 sequence is 15 residues long. The V end was cut by 3 bases, the J end by 5 bases, with 14 bases between. DNA of the CDR3: TGTGCCACCAGCAGGAGGACAGAACGGGATCAGCCCCAGCATTTT. Translation: CATSRRTERDQPQHF.

V usage is TRBV6-6 and J usage is TRBJ2-1; 8 bases fit TRBD1. V lost 6 bases and J lost 3; bases outside the gene matches: 7. Germline V lookup: CDR1 MNHNY, CDR2 SVGAGI (reference sequence). This CDR3 has 15 amino acids. CDR3 sequence: CASSLDRGLYNEQFF. As DNA, the CDR3 is TGTGCCAGCAGCCTCGACAGGGGCCTCTACAATGAGCAGTTCTTC.

The gene calls are TRBV5-1 and TRBJ1-1; 9 bases are shared with TRBD1. The CDR3 length is 14 residues. CDR1 is SGHRS and CDR2 is YFSETQ in the germline V gene. Trimming removed 4 bases from V and 5 bases from J; junction bases left unmatched: 6. CDR3 amino acids: CASSLQGAFTEAFF. DNA of the CDR3: TGCGCCAGCAGCCTACAGGGGGCATTTACTGAAGCTTTCTTT. The full variable domain, its missing parts supplied by reference TRBV5-1 and TRBJ1-1, is KAGVTQTPRYLIKTRGQQVTLSCSPISGHRSVSWYQQTPGQGLQFLFEYFSETQRNKGNFPGRFSGRQFSNSRSEMNVSTLELGDSALYLCASSLQGAFTEAFFGQGTRLTVV.

The chain joins TRBV6-1 to TRBJ2-2; tentative D call: TRBD1 (5 bases). CDR1 MNHNS and CDR2 SASEGT come from the germline V gene. The length of the CDR3 is 15 residues. Trimming removed 7 bases from V and 0 bases from J, with 12 bases in between. Here the CDR3 reads CASTRGAPNTGELFF. CDR3 sequence (DNA): TGTGCCAGCACCCGTGGGGCTCCGAACACCGGGGAGCTGTTTTTT.

The chain combines TRBV6-1 with TRBJ1-2; 9 bases align to TRBD1. From germline, CDR1 is MNHNS and CDR2 SASEGT. With V trimmed by 0 bases and J by 11 bases, 10 bases remained unmatched. This CDR3 is 15 amino acids long. CDR3 nucleotides: TGTGCCAGCAGTGAAGCGGTGGGGGACAGGGTCGTTTACACCTTC. This encodes CASSEAVGDRVVYTF.

V usage is TRBV16 and J usage is TRBJ1-5; D is uncertain. The CDR3 runs 12 residues. The V gene's germline CDR1 is KGHSY and CDR2 FQNENV. V was trimmed by 5 bases and J by 5 bases, leaving 7 bases between them. Here the CDR3 reads CASSKQDQPQHF. As DNA, the CDR3 is TGTGCCAGCAGCAAACAAGATCAGCCCCAGCATTTT.

In its sample, this clone was seen once. The chain carries TRBV6-1 and TRBJ2-5; TRBD2 aligns across 7 bases. The length of the CDR3 is 15 residues. CDR1 is MNHNS and CDR2 is SASEGT in the germline V gene. J lost 7 bases, V lost 3 bases, and 11 bases had no gene match. In DNA, the CDR3 is TGTGCCAGCAGTGAGGTTAGGACTAGACCTGGGACCCAGTACTTC. Translating it yields CASSEVRTRPGTQYF.

The chain has TRBV6-1 and TRBJ2-3; 7 bases are shared with TRBD1. The J segment lost 4 bases and the V segment lost 2 bases, leaving 6 bases of the junction unmatched. The CDR3 is 15 amino acids. CDR1 and CDR2 (germline): MNHNS, SASEGT. The CDR3 spells CASSERQGGADTQYF. The CDR3 DNA follows: TGTGCCAGCAGTGAAAGACAGGGTGGCGCAGATACGCAGTATTTT.

A remark on this clone: Sequence at one end of the junction differs from germline and may be a read error. V usage is TRBV6-1 and J usage is TRBJ2-1; the match to TRBD1 covers 7 bases. The CDR3 length is 14 residues. Germline assignment: CDR1 MNHNS and CDR2 SASEGT. CDR3 sequence: CASRSGGLGDEQFF. CDR3 DNA sequence: TGCGCCAGCAGGTCAGGGGGATTGGGCGATGAGCAGTTCTTC.